The 23 T cell receptor beta chains reported below all come from one sample, sequenced in a study of blood T cell repertoires in COVID-19. The repertoire was sequenced with immunoSEQ multiplex PCR; TCRdb's copy has only in-frame clones and lacks some. In the table there are over 100,000 clones, 70% to 90% of which are singletons. The sequencing input was peripheral blood. The receptors shown here come from a man between 50 and 59 years old with active COVID-19.

The rearrangement joins TRBV10-3 to TRBJ2-3; D possibly corresponds to TRBD2 (7 bases). V gave up 11 bases and J gave up 1 base, with 10 bases separating them. This CDR3 region has 12 residues. Germline V gene sequence: CDR1 ENHRY, CDR2 SYGVKD. CDR3 protein: CAYGGRTDTQYF. The CDR3 DNA is TGTGCCTACGGGGGGCGCACAGATACGCAGTATTTT.

The chain is built from TRBV11-2 and TRBJ2-7; 12 positions agree with TRBD2. The V gene's germline CDR1 is SGHAT and CDR2 FQNNGV. V lost 5 bases and J lost 3; bases outside the gene matches: 2. This CDR3 is 14 amino acids long. CDR3 in amino acids: CASSRTSGNYEQYF. The CDR3 nucleotides are TGTGCCAGCAGCCGGACTAGCGGGAACTACGAGCAGTACTTC.

This chain links TRBV3-1 (or the pseudogene TRBV3-2) with TRBJ2-4, with 10 bases identical to TRBD1. The J segment lost 7 bases and the V segment lost 4 bases, leaving 7 bases of the junction unmatched. This CDR3 is 15 amino acids long. The germline V gene encodes CDR1 LGHDT and CDR2 YNNKEL (reference sequence). Here the CDR3 reads CASSPTGGAGNIQYF. CDR3 nucleotide sequence: TGTGCCAGCAGCCCGACAGGGGGCGCGGGGAACATTCAGTACTTC.

V gene TRBV4-1 combines with J gene TRBJ1-4, with D perhaps matching TRBD1 (6 bases). Germline values: CDR1 MGHRA, CDR2 YSYEKL. The CDR3 is 14 amino acids. Between the trimmed V and J ends, which lost 8 bases and 8 bases, there was a span of 18 bases. CDR3 in amino acids: CASGSGTTREKLFF. In nucleotides, the CDR3 is TGCGCCAGCGGCTCCGGGACAACCAGGGAAAAACTGTTTTTT.

The chain recombines TRBV6-2 or TRBV6-3 with TRBJ2-1, with 10 bases lining up with TRBD2. The V and J ends lost 2 bases and 0 bases, in that order; junction bases with no gene match: 10. From germline, CDR1 is MNHEY and CDR2 SVGEGT. This CDR3 comprises 19 residues. CDR3 sequence: CASSYDIAGGSSSYNEQFF. The CDR3, as DNA: TGTGCCAGCAGTTACGATATAGCGGGGGGCTCGAGCTCCTACAATGAGCAGTTCTTC.

This chain links TRBV27 with TRBJ2-3; TRBD2 aligns across 10 bases. Germline V gene lookup returns CDR1 MNHEY and CDR2 SMNVEV (reference sequence). This CDR3 comprises 15 residues. The J segment lost 2 bases and the V segment lost 5 bases, leaving 4 bases of the junction unmatched. For the CDR3, the DNA is TGTGCCAGCAGTACTAGCGGGGCGGCCACAGATACGCAGTATTTT. This encodes CASSTSGAATDTQYF.

This clone occurred once. CDR3 nucleotides: TGTGCCATCCACACTACTGGCAATGAGCAGTTCTTC. Translation: CAIHTTGNEQFF. The rearrangement uses TRBV10-3 and TRBJ2-1; no definite D call. Germline V gene sequence: CDR1 ENHRY, CDR2 SYGVKD. The CDR3 extends over 12 amino acids. Trimming left V 8 bases short and J 6 bases short, with 11 bases between.

V and J are TRBV6-5 and TRBJ2-5, with 7 bases that match TRBD1. The CDR3 sequence is 14 residues long. Germline V CDR1 and CDR2: MNHEY, SVGAGI. The trim removed 6 bases at V and 5 bases at J, leaving 9 bases unmatched. The CDR3 nucleotides are TGTGCCAGCAGGCCGACAGGGCGGGTGGAGACCCAGTACTTC. This codes for CASRPTGRVETQYF.

V gene TRBV3-1 (or the pseudogene TRBV3-2) combines with J gene TRBJ1-5; 7 bases match TRBD1. Germline assignment: CDR1 LGHDT and CDR2 YNNKEL (reference sequence). V was pared by 4 bases and J by 7 bases, with 16 bases of the junction left unmatched. The CDR3 totals 17 residues. The CDR3 reads CASSLTGAPGVRQPQHF. The CDR3 DNA is TGTGCCAGCAGCCTAACAGGGGCGCCGGGTGTCCGGCAGCCCCAGCATTTT.

The chain carries TRBV4-2 and TRBJ2-7; TRBD1 agrees at 8 bases. Germline trimming cut 1 base from V and 5 bases from J; bases unmatched to any gene: 7. Germline-derived CDR1 and CDR2 are LGHNA and YNFKEQ. This CDR3 has 15 amino acids. CDR3 in DNA: TGTGCCAGCAGCCAAGGAGGACAGGGATCGCACGAGCAGTACTTC. Its protein is CASSQGGQGSHEQYF.

The gene calls are TRBV9 and TRBJ2-3, with 10 bases aligning to TRBD2. Germline V gene sequence: CDR1 SGDLS, CDR2 YYNGEE. J was trimmed by 4 bases and V by 6 bases; bases with no gene match: 8. The CDR3 consists of 15 residues. The DNA of the CDR3 is TGTGCCAGCAAGGGGAGCGGGGGGGCATCAGATACGCAGTATTTT. It codes for CASKGSGGASDTQYF.

V is TRBV9 and J is TRBJ1-3; D gene ambiguous. Trimming took off 4 bases at V and 9 bases at J, with 20 bases between the two ends. The CDR3 is 15 residues long. Per the germline V gene, CDR1 is SGDLS and CDR2 is YYNGEE. The CDR3 nucleotides read TGTGCCAGCAGCTTCAGACGGGGATCTGGTGGCACCATATATTTT. Residues: CASSFRRGSGGTIYF.

This clone was seen only once. CDR3 in DNA: TGTGCCAGTGGACAGGGGGCTGGAAACACCATATATTTT. It is translated as CASGQGAGNTIYF. The gene calls are TRBV19 and TRBJ1-3, with TRBD1 matching 10 bases. There are 13 residues in the CDR3. The germline V gene has CDR1 LNHDA and CDR2 SQIVND (reference sequence). V gave up 8 bases and J gave up 2 bases; unmatched junction bases: 0.

This chain uses TRBV14 with TRBJ2-7, with TRBD1 matching 7 bases. Germline V gene sequence: CDR1 SGHDN, CDR2 FVKESK. This CDR3 has 12 residues. Trimming removed 3 bases from V and 9 bases from J; junction bases left unmatched: 5. Here the CDR3 reads CASSHTGAGQYF. CDR3 in DNA: TGTGCCAGCAGCCATACAGGGGCGGGGCAGTACTTC.

This clone is a singleton in its sample. J is TRBJ1-6 and V is TRBV30; D possibly corresponds to TRBD1 (5 bases). Germline V lookup: CDR1 GTSNPN, CDR2 SVGIG (reference sequence). V was pared by 1 base and J by 9 bases, with 16 bases between. The CDR3 has 15 amino acids. Written as DNA, the CDR3 is TGTGCCTGGAGTGAGTCAGGGACTGTTAGTTCACCCCTCCACTTT. This gives the protein CAWSESGTVSSPLHF.

This clone was detected only a few times. The J gene is TRBJ2-2, the V gene TRBV7-2, with 13 bases identical to TRBD2. The V and J ends lost 5 bases and 6 bases, in that order; junction bases with no gene match: 3. CDR1 is SGHTA, CDR2 FQGNSA, per germline. This CDR3 has 15 residues. CDR3 coding DNA: TGTGCCAGCAGCCCGGGACTAGCGGGGTCCGGGGAGCTGTTTTTT. Translation: CASSPGLAGSGELFF. Full variable domain (rest looked up from reference TRBV7-2 and TRBJ2-2): GAGVSQSPSNKVTEKGKDVELRCDPISGHTALYWYRQSLGQGLEFLIYFQGNSAPDKSGLPSDRFSAERTGGSVSTLTIQRTQQEDSAVYLCASSPGLAGSGELFFGEGSRLTVL.

The count of this clone is one. The chain couples TRBV7-2 to TRBJ2-1; 11 positions agree with TRBD2. The junction had 4 bases not matched to a gene; V was cut back by 1 base and J by 2 bases. The CDR3 is made up of 17 amino acids. Per the germline V gene, CDR1 is SGHTA and CDR2 is FQGNSA. The CDR3 loop is CASSLDLSGGAYNEQFF. The CDR3 DNA is TGTGCCAGCAGCTTAGATCTTAGCGGGGGGGCCTACAATGAGCAGTTCTTC.

The chain carries TRBV5-6 and TRBJ1-6; D unclear. Trimming removed 1 base at V and 7 bases at J, with 9 bases between. The CDR3 extends over 14 amino acids. Germline V gives CDR1 SGHDT, CDR2 YYEEEE. The CDR3 spells CASSLWQINSPLHF. In nucleotides, the CDR3 is TGTGCCAGCAGCTTGTGGCAGATAAATTCACCCCTCCACTTT.

The chain uses TRBV18 and TRBJ2-1; unclear D gene. Germline CDR1 KGHSH, CDR2 LQKENI. The CDR3 runs to 14 residues. Trimming removed 3 bases at V and 6 bases at J, with 12 bases between. The CDR3 coding sequence is TGTGCCAGCTCACCCGGCCCAGGTGCCAATGAGCAGTTCTTC. It codes for CASSPGPGANEQFF.

The chain is built from TRBV6-1 and TRBJ1-2, with D possibly matching TRBD1 (5 bases). V was pared by 3 bases and J by 3 bases, with 8 bases between. The CDR3 is 13 residues long. Germline CDR1 MNHNS, CDR2 SASEGT. CDR3 protein: CASSEGGDYGYTF. In nucleotides, the CDR3 is TGTGCCAGCAGTGAGGGGGGGGACTATGGCTACACCTTC.

The chain is built from TRBV25-1 and TRBJ1-1; TRBD1 aligns across 8 bases. J gave up 5 bases and V 3 bases, and 5 bases lay outside the gene matches. The CDR3 is 14 residues long. CDR1 MGHDK and CDR2 SYGVNS come from the germline V gene. Written as DNA, the CDR3 is TGTGCCAGCAGTGACCAGGGGGCTGGTACTGAAGCTTTCTTT. Translation: CASSDQGAGTEAFF.

The genes are TRBV11-1 and TRBJ2-5; D may be TRBD2 (5 bases). Trimming removed 1 base from V and 5 bases from J, with 14 bases in between. Germline CDR1 reads SGHAT; CDR2 reads FQDESV (reference sequence). The CDR3 contains 15 residues. This CDR3 reads CASSLVGGSGETQYF. The CDR3 DNA reads TGTGCCAGCAGCTTAGTGGGCGGGTCGGGGGAGACCCAGTACTTC.

The chain is built from TRBV5-1 and TRBJ1-6, with a possible D match to TRBD1 (5 bases). V shed 6 bases and J shed 5 bases, with 12 bases lying between them. The CDR3 is 14 amino acids. Germline-derived CDR1 and CDR2 are SGHRS and YFSETQ. CDR3 amino acids: CASTEQANNSPLHF. The CDR3, as DNA: TGCGCCAGCACGGAACAGGCCAATAATTCACCCCTCCACTTT.